This TCR beta chain was sequenced for a study of blood T cell repertoires in COVID-19. In the study overall: Researchers got acute and convalescent COVID-19 samples from the United States, Italy and Spain. Sources were T cells, B-cell-depleted T cells, or PBMCs; the material itself was cDNA or gDNA.

Trimming cost V 3 bases and J 1 base; bases outside gene matches: 5. Germline lookup yields CDR1 SGDLS and CDR2 YYNGEE. CDR3 length: 16 residues. Original processing methods: How many nucleated cells were present was estimated from reference gene primer amplification. Measured with immunoSEQ multiplex PCR; TCRdb has only the in-frame clones, and not every one. V and J calls plus clone size are reproduced from that table; the DNA served to infer D and trimming. The table lists around 44,000 clones, around 81% of them singletons. The receptor comes from a man aged 35 to 55 with active or convalescent COVID-19. The V call is TRBV9, the J call TRBJ2-5; the match to TRBD2 covers 11 bases. The sample consisted of peripheral blood. The CDR3 sequence is CASSDRLAGPQETQYF. For the CDR3, the DNA is TGTGCCAGCAGCGACCGACTAGCGGGGCCCCAAGAGACCCAGTACTTC.